Sequencing of this T cell receptor (beta chain) was carried out in a study of blood T cell repertoires in COVID-19. Germline CDR1 and CDR2: MGHDK and SYGVNS. Trimming shortened V by 5 bases and J by 7 bases, and 7 bases separated the two germline ends. The CDR3 covers 11 residues. Sequencing was performed with immunoSEQ multiplex PCR; in TCRdb, only in-frame clones are kept and a portion is missing. The table shows over 60,000 clones, with 75% to 90% occurring only once. This clonotype originated in an elderly man with acute or convalescent COVID-19. Sequences were obtained from peripheral blood. The chain recombines TRBV25-1 with TRBJ2-3; no clear D gene. The CDR3 sequence: CASSRVNTQYF. Written as DNA, the CDR3 is TGTGCCAGCAGTCGAGTAAATACGCAGTATTTT.